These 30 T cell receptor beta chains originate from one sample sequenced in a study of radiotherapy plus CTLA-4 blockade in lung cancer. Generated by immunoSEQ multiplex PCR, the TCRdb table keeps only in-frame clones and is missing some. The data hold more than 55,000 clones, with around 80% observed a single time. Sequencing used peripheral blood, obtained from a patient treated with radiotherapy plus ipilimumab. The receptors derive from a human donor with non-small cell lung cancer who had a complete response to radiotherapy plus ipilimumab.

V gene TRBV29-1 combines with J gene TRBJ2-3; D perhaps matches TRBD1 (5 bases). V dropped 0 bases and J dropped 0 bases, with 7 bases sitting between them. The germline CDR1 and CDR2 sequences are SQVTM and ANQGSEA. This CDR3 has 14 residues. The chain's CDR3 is CSVEDRVSTDTQYF. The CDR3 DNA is TGCAGCGTTGAAGACAGGGTCAGCACAGATACGCAGTATTTT.

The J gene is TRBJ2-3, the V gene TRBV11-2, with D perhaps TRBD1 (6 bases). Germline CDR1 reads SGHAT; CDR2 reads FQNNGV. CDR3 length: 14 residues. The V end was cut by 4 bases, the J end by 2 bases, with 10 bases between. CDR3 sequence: CASSSWTATDTQYF. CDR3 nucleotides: TGTGCCAGCAGCTCCTGGACAGCCACAGATACGCAGTATTTT. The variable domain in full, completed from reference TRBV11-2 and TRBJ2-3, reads EAGVAQSPRYKIIEKRQSVAFWCNPISGHATLYWYQQILGQGPKLLIQFQNNGVVDDSQLPKDRFSAERLKGVDSTLKIQPAKLEDSAVYLCASSSWTATDTQYFGPGTRLTVL.

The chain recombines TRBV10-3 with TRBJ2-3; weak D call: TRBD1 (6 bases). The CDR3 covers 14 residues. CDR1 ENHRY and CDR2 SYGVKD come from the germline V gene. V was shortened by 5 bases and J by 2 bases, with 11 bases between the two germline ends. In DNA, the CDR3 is TGTGCCATCAGTTCGACAGGAGTCACAGATACGCAGTATTTT. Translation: CAISSTGVTDTQYF.

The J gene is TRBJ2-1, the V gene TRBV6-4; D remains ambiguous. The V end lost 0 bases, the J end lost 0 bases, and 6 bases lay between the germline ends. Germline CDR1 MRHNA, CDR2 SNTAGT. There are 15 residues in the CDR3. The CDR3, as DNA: TGTGCCAGCAGTGACTCGTTCTACTCCTACAATGAGCAGTTCTTC. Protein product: CASSDSFYSYNEQFF.

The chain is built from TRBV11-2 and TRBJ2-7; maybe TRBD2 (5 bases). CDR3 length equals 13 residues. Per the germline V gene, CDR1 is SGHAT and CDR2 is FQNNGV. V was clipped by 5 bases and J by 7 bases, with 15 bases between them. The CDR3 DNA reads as TGTGCCAGCAGCCGCTACGGAGAGGGTGAGCAGTACGTC. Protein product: CASSRYGEGEQYV.

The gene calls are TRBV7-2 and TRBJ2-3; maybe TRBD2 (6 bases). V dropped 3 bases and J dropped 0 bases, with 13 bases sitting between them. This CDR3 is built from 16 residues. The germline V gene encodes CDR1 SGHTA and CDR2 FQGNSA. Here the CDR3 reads CASSLVSGTSTDTQYF. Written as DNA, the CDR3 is TGTGCCAGCAGCTTGGTATCCGGGACTAGCACAGATACGCAGTATTTT.

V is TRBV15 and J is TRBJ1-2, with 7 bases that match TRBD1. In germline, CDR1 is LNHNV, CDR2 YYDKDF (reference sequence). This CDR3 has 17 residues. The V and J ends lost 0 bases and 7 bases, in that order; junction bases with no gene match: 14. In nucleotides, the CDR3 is TGTGCCACCAGCAGAGACATAGGGGGCAGCCTGTGGGGTGGCTACACCTTC. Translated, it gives CATSRDIGGSLWGGYTF.

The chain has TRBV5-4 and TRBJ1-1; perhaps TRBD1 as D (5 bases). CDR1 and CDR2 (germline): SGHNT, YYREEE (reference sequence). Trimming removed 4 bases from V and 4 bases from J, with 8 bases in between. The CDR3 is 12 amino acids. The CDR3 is CASSRGGTEAFF. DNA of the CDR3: TGTGCCAGCAGCCGGGGGGGCACTGAAGCTTTCTTT.

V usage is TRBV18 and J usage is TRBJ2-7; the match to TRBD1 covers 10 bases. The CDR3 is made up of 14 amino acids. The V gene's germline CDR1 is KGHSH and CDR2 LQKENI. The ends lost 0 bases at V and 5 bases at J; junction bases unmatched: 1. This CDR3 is CASSPPGQGHEQYF. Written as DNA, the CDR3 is TGTGCCAGCTCACCACCGGGACAGGGGCACGAGCAGTACTTC. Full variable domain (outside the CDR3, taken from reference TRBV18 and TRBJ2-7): NAGVMQNPRHLVRRRGQEARLRCSPMKGHSHVYWYRQLPEEGLKFMVYLQKENIIDESGMPKERFSAEFPKEGPSILRIQQVVRGDSAAYFCASSPPGQGHEQYFGPGTRLTVT.

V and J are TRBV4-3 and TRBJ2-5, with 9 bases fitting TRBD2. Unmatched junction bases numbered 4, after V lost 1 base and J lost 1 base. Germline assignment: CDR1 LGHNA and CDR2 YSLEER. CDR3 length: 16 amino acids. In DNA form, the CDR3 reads TGCGCCAGCAGCCAAGCGCTGACTAGCGGCCAAGAGACCCAGTACTTC. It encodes CASSQALTSGQETQYF.

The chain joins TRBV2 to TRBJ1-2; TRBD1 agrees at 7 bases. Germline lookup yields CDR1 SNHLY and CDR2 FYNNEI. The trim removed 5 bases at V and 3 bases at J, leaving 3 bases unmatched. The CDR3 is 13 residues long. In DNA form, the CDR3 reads TGTGCCAGCAGTCGACAGGGTGACTATGGCTACACCTTC. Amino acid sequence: CASSRQGDYGYTF.

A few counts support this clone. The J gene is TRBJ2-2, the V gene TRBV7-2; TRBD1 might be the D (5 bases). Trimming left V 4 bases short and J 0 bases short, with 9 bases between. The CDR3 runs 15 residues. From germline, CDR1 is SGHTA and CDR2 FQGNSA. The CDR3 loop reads CASSSQGTNTGELFF. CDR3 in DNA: TGTGCCAGCAGCTCCCAGGGTACGAACACCGGGGAGCTGTTTTTT.

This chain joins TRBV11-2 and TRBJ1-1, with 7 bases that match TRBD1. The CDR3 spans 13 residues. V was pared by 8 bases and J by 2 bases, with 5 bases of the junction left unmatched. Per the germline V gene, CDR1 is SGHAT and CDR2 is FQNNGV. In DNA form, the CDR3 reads TGTGCCAGCGGGGGACAGATAAACACTGAAGCTTTCTTT. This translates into CASGGQINTEAFF.

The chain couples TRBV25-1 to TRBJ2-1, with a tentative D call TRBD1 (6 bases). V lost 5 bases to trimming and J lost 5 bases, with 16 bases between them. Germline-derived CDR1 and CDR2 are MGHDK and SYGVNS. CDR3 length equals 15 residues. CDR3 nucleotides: TGTGCCAGCAGTAGGATCAGGGGCAAGGACAATGAGCAGTTCTTC. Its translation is CASSRIRGKDNEQFF. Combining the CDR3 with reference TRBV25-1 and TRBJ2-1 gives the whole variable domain EADIYQTPRYLVIGTGKKITLECSQTMGHDKMYWYQQDPGMELHLIHYSYGVNSTEKGDLSSESTVSRIRTEHFPLTLESARPSHTSQYLCASSRIRGKDNEQFFGPGTRLTVL.

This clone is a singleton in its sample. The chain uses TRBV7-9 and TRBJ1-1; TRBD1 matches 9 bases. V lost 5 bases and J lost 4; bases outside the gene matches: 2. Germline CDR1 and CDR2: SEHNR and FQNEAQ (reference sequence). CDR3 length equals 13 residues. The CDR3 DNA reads TGTGCCAGCAGCGCGGACAGGGGCACTGAAGCTTTCTTT. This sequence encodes CASSADRGTEAFF.

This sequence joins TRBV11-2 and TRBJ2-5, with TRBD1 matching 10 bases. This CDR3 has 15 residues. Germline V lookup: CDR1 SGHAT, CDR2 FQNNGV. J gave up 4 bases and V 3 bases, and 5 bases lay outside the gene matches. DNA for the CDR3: TGTGCCAGCAGCTTCGACAGGGGGCGTGGAGAGACCCAGTACTTC. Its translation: CASSFDRGRGETQYF. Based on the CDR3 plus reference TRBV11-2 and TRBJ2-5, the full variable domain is EAGVAQSPRYKIIEKRQSVAFWCNPISGHATLYWYQQILGQGPKLLIQFQNNGVVDDSQLPKDRFSAERLKGVDSTLKIQPAKLEDSAVYLCASSFDRGRGETQYFGPGTRLLVL.

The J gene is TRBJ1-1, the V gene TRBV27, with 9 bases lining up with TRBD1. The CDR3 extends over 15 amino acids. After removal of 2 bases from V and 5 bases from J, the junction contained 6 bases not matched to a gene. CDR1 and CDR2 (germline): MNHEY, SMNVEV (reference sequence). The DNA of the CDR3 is TGTGCCAGCAGTTTACCGGGACAGGGAAAGACTGAAGCTTTCTTT. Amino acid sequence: CASSLPGQGKTEAFF.

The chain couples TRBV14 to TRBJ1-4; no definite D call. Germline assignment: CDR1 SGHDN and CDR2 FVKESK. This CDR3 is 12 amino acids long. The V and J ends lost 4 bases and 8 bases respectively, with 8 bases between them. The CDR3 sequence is CASSLRGEKLFF. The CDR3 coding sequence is TGTGCCAGCAGCCTACGAGGAGAAAAACTGTTTTTT.

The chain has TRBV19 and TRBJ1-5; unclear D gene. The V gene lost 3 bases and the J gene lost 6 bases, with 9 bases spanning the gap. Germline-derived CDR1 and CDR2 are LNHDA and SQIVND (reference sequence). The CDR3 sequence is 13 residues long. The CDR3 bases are TGTGCCAGTAGTATTAGTTCACGTCAGCCCCAGCATTTT. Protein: CASSISSRQPQHF.

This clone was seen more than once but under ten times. The DNA of the CDR3 is TGTGCCAGCAGCTTACATCCGGGGGGCCGAACCTACGAGCAGTACTTC. It encodes CASSLHPGGRTYEQYF. This sequence joins TRBV7-2 and TRBJ2-7, with a tentative D call TRBD2 (7 bases). Germline values: CDR1 SGHTA, CDR2 FQGNSA. The length of the CDR3 is 16 residues. Trimming took off 2 bases at V and 2 bases at J, with 16 bases between the two ends.

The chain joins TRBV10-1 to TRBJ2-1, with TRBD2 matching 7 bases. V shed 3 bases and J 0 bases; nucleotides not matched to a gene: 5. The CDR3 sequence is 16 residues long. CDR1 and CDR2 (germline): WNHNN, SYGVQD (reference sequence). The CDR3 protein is CASSDGAGSSYNEQFF. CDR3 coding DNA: TGCGCCAGCAGTGACGGAGCGGGAAGCTCCTACAATGAGCAGTTCTTC.

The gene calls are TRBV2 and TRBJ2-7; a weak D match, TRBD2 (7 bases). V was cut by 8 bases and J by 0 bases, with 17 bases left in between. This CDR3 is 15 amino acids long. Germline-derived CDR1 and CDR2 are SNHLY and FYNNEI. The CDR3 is CASARGAGSSYEQYF. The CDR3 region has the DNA TGTGCCAGCGCCAGGGGAGCGGGAAGCTCCTACGAGCAGTACTTC.

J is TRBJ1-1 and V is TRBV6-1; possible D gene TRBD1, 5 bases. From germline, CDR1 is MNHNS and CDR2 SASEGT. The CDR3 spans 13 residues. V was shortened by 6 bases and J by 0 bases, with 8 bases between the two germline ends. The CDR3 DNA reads TGTGCCAGCAGATACAGGATGAACACTGAAGCTTTCTTT. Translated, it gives CASRYRMNTEAFF.

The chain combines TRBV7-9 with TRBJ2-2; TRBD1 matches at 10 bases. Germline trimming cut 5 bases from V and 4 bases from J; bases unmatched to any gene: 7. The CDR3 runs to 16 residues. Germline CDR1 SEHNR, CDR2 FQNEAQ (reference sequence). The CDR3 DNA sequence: TGTGCCAGCAGCCCCACGGACAGGGGGAGCACCGGGGAGCTGTTTTTT. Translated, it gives CASSPTDRGSTGELFF.

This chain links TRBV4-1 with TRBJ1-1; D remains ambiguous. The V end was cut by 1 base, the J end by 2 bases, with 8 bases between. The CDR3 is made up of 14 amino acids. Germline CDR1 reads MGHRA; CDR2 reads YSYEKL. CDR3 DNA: TGCGCCAGCAGCCAAGTTCCAGTCAACACTGAAGCTTTCTTT. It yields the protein CASSQVPVNTEAFF.

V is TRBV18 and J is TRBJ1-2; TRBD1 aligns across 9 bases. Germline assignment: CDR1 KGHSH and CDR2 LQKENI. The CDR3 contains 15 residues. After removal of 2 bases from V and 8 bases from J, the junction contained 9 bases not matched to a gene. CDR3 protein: CASSPSTGGVEGYTF. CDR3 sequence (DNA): TGTGCCAGCTCACCATCTACAGGGGGCGTGGAAGGCTACACCTTC.

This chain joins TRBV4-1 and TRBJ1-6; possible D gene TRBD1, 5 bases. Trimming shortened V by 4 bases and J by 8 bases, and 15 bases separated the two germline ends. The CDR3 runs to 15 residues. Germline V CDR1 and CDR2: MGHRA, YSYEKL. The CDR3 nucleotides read TGCGCCAGCAGCCCGGGGGGATGGGGTGATTCACCCCTCCACTTT. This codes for CASSPGGWGDSPLHF.

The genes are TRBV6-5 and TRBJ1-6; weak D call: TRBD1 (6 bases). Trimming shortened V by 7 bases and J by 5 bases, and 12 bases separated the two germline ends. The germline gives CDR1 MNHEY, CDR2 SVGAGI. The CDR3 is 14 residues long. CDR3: CASKSGQDNSPLHF. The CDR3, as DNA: TGTGCCAGCAAGTCGGGACAAGATAATTCACCCCTCCACTTT.

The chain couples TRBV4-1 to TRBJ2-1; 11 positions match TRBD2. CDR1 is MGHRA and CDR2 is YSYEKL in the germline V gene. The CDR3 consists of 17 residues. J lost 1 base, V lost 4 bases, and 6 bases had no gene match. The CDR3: CASSRNPSGGSYNEQFF. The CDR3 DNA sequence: TGCGCCAGCAGCCGAAACCCTAGCGGGGGGTCCTACAATGAGCAGTTCTTC.

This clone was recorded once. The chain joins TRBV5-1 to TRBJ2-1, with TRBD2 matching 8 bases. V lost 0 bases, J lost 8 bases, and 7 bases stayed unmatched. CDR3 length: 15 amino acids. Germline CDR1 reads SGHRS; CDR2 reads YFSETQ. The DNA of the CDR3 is TGCGCCAGCAGCTTGGACCGGGAGGGCCGCGATGAGCAGTTCTTC. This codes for CASSLDREGRDEQFF.